What follows are 7 T cell receptor beta chains derived from one specimen sequenced in a study of tumor and adjacent non-tumor tissue in lung cancer. TCRbeta libraries were built with three rounds of nested PCR, modified from ARM-PCR. MiXCR was run by TCRdb on the multiplex PCR reads, yielding one entry per CDR3 protein. The sample has approximately 100,000 distinct CDR3 sequences; roughly 60% are singletons. This sample's RNA came from whole unsorted tissue. The normal lung tissue was taken more than 3 cm from the tumor edge. Material for sequencing was distant non-tumor lung tissue. Receptors were obtained from a young man with non-small cell lung cancer.

Concerning this clonotype itself: A read error is possible here, since a much larger clone lies one base away. The chain recombines TRBV5-4 with TRBJ2-7, with D perhaps matching TRBD2 (6 bases). This CDR3 has 16 residues. Germline V gives CDR1 SGHNT, CDR2 YYREEE (reference sequence). CDR3 sequence reads: CAISLGLHGGTYEQYF. CDR3 coding DNA: TGTGCCATCAGCTTGGGCCTTCATGGGGGGACCTACGAGCAGTACTTC.

As regards this clonotype: This may arise from a read error, as a much more abundant clone is one base away. The rearrangement uses TRBV13 and TRBJ1-5, with a tentative D call TRBD1 (5 bases). The CDR3 sequence is 12 residues long. The germline V and J ends were trimmed by 10 bases and 6 bases, with 13 bases remaining between them. CDR1 and CDR2 from the germline V gene are PRHDT and FYEKMQ (reference sequence). The CDR3 sequence: CANRRGAQPQHF. As DNA, the CDR3 is TGTGCCAACAGGCGAGGAGCTCAGCCCCAGCATTTT.

The chain is built from TRBV5-1 and TRBJ1-4; the D is unclear. V shed 7 bases and J shed 0 bases, with 7 bases lying between them. The CDR3 runs 13 residues. The germline gives CDR1 SGHRS, CDR2 YFSETQ. The CDR3 spells CASQKATNEKLFF. The CDR3 region has the DNA TGCGCCAGCCAGAAGGCAACTAATGAAAAACTGTTTTTT.

Of note for this clonotype: A read error may account for a junction end that differs from germline. V and J are TRBV10-3 and TRBJ2-7; D unresolved. The CDR3 has 15 residues. The V gene's germline CDR1 is ENHRY and CDR2 SYGVKD. Written as DNA, the CDR3 is TGTGTCATCAGTGAGTCCTACGGGTCGGACTACGAGCAGTACTTC. This translates into CVISESYGSDYEQYF.

With regard to this clonotype: It is likely a read error, because the conserved phenylalanine at the end of the CDR3 is missing. The limits of the CDR3 on the DNA are not certain, so only TCRdb's listed CDR3 is given. The gene calls are TRBV7-8 and TRBJ1-2. The germline gives CDR1 SGHVS, CDR2 FQNEAQ. Inclusive of both ends, the CDR3 amounts to 14 amino acids. CDR3 region: CASSPGGDNYGYTL.

This clonotype turned up a few times. At one of its ends the junction is not consistent with the germline gene, which may arise from a read error. The chain is built from TRBV12-3 or TRBV12-4 and TRBJ1-2, with D perhaps matching TRBD1 (5 bases). The CDR3 has 15 amino acids. As DNA, the CDR3 is TGTGCCAGCACTTCTCGGGACTTGGGGCACTATAGCTACACCTTC. This translates into CASTSRDLGHYSYTF.

About this clonotype itself: The CDR3 end shows no conserved phenylalanine or tryptophan, and so a read error is likely. The J gene is TRBJ2-3, the V gene TRBV4-1; 8 bases are a match to TRBD2. The CDR3 spans 17 residues. CDR1 MGHRA and CDR2 YSYEKL come from the germline V gene. CDR3 sequence reads: CASSQDGPRTSTDMQYS. Written as DNA, the CDR3 is TGCGCCAGCAGCCAAGATGGTCCCAGGACTAGCACAGATATGCAGTATTCT.